This is a list of T cell receptor beta chains from one sample in a study of regulatory T cells in long-lasting Graves disease. TCRdb recomputed calls from the multiplex PCR reads with MiXCR, one row per CDR3 protein. The sample consists of 650,000 to 700,000 distinct CDR3 sequences, 30% of them appearing once. The specimen comprised peripheral blood mononuclear cells (PBMCs), sampled when the disease was refractory, from a patient treated with antithyroid drugs. These receptor sequences come from a female donor with Graves disease. Each CDR3 is given with its conserved first and last residue. D genes are given only for firm matches. Clone size is not always given. Where it is, it says once, few, many or a class for expanded clones.

V gene,J gene,clone size,D gene,CDR3 protein,CDR3 DNA
TRBV2,TRBJ2-4,few,-,CAINIAKNIQYF,TGTGCCATTAACATAGCCAAAAACATTCAGTACTTC
TRBV28,TRBJ1-2,many,-,CASGGGGRNYGYTF,TGTGCCAGCGGGGGGGGAGGACGGAACTATGGCTACACCTTC
TRBV7-3,TRBJ2-1,-,TRBD2,CASSLSRGSGRSEQFF,TGTGCCAGCAGCTTAAGTAGGGGTAGCGGGAGATCTGAGCAGTTCTTC
TRBV10-3,TRBJ2-7,few,TRBD1,CAISWDRTYEQYF,TGTGCCATCAGCTGGGACAGGACCTACGAGCAGTACTTC
TRBV6-2/TRBV6-3,TRBJ2-7,many,TRBD2,CASSFTTSGSSEQYF,TGTGCCAGCAGCTTTACCACTAGCGGGAGTAGCGAGCAGTACTTC
TRBV3-1,TRBJ1-5,-,-,CASSQSPRVQPQHF,TGTGCCAGCAGCCAATCCCCCAGGGTACAGCCCCAGCATTTT
TRBV11-2,TRBJ1-2,-,-,CASRRQTMRDYGYTF,TGTGCCAGCCGCCGACAGACCATGAGAGACTATGGCTACACCTTC
TRBV12-3/TRBV12-4,TRBJ2-1,-,TRBD2,CASTQSGGYNEQFF,TGTGCCAGCACTCAGAGCGGGGGGTACAATGAGCAGTTCTTC
TRBV5-4,TRBJ2-5,few,-,CASSLELATQETQYF,TGTGCCAGCAGCTTGGAACTAGCAACCCAAGAGACCCAGTACTTC
TRBV24-1,TRBJ1-2,many,-,CATSDPIDFDGYTF,TGTGCCACCAGTGACCCTATTGACTTCGATGGCTACACCTTC
TRBV7-9,TRBJ1-1,-,-,CASVGGGGSTEAFF,TGTGCCAGCGTCGGCGGTGGGGGATCTACTGAAGCTTTCTTT
TRBV5-1,TRBJ2-3,-,TRBD2,CASSLGAGDADTQYF,TGCGCCAGCAGCTTGGGGGCGGGAGACGCAGATACGCAGTATTTT
TRBV11-2,TRBJ1-2,-,-,CASSQDRRQSGYTF,TGTGCCAGCAGCCAAGATCGCAGGCAATCTGGCTACACCTTC
TRBV2,TRBJ1-1,many,-,CASSPAHMNTEAFF,TGTGCCAGCAGTCCCGCACATATGAACACTGAAGCTTTCTTT
TRBV28,TRBJ1-1,many,-,CASSLGDTEAFF,TGTGCCAGCAGCTTGGGAGACACTGAAGCTTTCTTT
TRBV20-1,TRBJ1-1,-,-,CSARELMNTEAFF,TGCAGTGCCAGGGAGTTGATGAACACTGAAGCTTTCTTT
TRBV30,TRBJ1-5,-,-,CAWSEKGSGNQPQHF,TGTGCCTGGAGTGAAAAGGGCTCGGGCAATCAGCCCCAGCATTTT
TRBV2,TRBJ1-2,many,TRBD1,CASSEDRGPSYGYTF,TGTGCCAGCAGTGAAGACAGGGGGCCGAGCTATGGCTACACCTTC
TRBV6-1,TRBJ1-1,-,TRBD1,CASSHFDRGAAFF,TGTGCCAGCAGCCACTTTGACAGGGGGGCGGCTTTCTTT
TRBV7-3,TRBJ1-1,-,TRBD1,CASSRQGAMPEAFF,TGTGCCAGCAGCAGACAGGGGGCGATGCCTGAAGCTTTCTTT
TRBV12-3/TRBV12-4,TRBJ2-7,many,TRBD2,CASSTSGRPNEQYF,TGTGCCAGCAGCACTAGCGGGAGGCCCAACGAGCAGTACTTC
TRBV7-3,TRBJ2-2,few,TRBD2,CASSLRPSGRASNTGELFF,TGTGCCAGCAGCTTAAGACCTAGCGGGAGGGCCTCGAACACCGGGGAGCTGTTTTTT
TRBV20-1,TRBJ2-5,-,-,CSANPRAETQYF,TGCAGTGCAAACCCGCGGGCAGAGACCCAGTACTTC
TRBV3-1,TRBJ1-6,-,-,CASSHGQDNSPLHF,TGTGCCAGCAGCCATGGGCAGGATAATTCACCCCTCCACTTT
TRBV27,TRBJ1-1,many,-,CASTYRVGVNTEAFF,TGTGCCAGCACCTACAGGGTCGGAGTGAACACTGAAGCTTTCTTT
TRBV6-1,TRBJ1-2,few,TRBD1,CASSYGGDRGGYGYTF,TGTGCCAGCAGTTACGGGGGGGACAGGGGTGGCTATGGCTACACCTTC
TRBV5-1,TRBJ1-6,-,-,CASSLDPGTTSPLHF,TGCGCCAGCAGCTTGGACCCGGGGACAACTTCACCCCTCCACTTT
TRBV12-3/TRBV12-4,TRBJ2-5,many,TRBD2,CASSFAGGAGPILKTQYF,TGTGCCAGCAGTTTCGCGGGGGGGGCGGGACCCATCCTGAAGACCCAGTACTTC
TRBV18,TRBJ2-5,few,-,CASSPVDRDNQETQYF,TGTGCCAGCTCACCTGTTGACCGGGACAACCAAGAGACCCAGTACTTC
TRBV19,TRBJ2-4,-,TRBD2,CASSMRGEVNIQYF,TGTGCCAGTAGTATGCGGGGGGAGGTCAACATTCAGTACTTC
TRBV3-1,TRBJ2-5,-,-,CASSQVLNSQETQYF,TGTGCCAGCAGCCAAGTTTTGAACAGCCAAGAGACCCAGTACTTC
TRBV6-5,TRBJ1-1,many,-,CASSLLRGGVNTEAFF,TGTGCCAGCAGCTTACTCCGGGGCGGTGTGAACACTGAAGCTTTCTTT
TRBV15,TRBJ2-2,few,-,CATSRVRGGPGTGELFF,TGTGCCACCAGCAGAGTTCGTGGAGGGCCGGGCACCGGGGAGCTGTTTTTT
TRBV24-1,TRBJ1-1,many,-,CATIFGTEAFF,TGTGCCACCATTTTTGGCACTGAAGCTTTCTTT
TRBV7-9,TRBJ1-1,few,-,CASSPGPEAFF,TGTGCCAGCAGCCCTGGGCCTGAAGCTTTCTTT
TRBV20-1,TRBJ1-4,few,TRBD1,CSARSGQGIGKLFF,TGCAGTGCTAGATCGGGACAGGGGATAGGAAAACTGTTTTTT